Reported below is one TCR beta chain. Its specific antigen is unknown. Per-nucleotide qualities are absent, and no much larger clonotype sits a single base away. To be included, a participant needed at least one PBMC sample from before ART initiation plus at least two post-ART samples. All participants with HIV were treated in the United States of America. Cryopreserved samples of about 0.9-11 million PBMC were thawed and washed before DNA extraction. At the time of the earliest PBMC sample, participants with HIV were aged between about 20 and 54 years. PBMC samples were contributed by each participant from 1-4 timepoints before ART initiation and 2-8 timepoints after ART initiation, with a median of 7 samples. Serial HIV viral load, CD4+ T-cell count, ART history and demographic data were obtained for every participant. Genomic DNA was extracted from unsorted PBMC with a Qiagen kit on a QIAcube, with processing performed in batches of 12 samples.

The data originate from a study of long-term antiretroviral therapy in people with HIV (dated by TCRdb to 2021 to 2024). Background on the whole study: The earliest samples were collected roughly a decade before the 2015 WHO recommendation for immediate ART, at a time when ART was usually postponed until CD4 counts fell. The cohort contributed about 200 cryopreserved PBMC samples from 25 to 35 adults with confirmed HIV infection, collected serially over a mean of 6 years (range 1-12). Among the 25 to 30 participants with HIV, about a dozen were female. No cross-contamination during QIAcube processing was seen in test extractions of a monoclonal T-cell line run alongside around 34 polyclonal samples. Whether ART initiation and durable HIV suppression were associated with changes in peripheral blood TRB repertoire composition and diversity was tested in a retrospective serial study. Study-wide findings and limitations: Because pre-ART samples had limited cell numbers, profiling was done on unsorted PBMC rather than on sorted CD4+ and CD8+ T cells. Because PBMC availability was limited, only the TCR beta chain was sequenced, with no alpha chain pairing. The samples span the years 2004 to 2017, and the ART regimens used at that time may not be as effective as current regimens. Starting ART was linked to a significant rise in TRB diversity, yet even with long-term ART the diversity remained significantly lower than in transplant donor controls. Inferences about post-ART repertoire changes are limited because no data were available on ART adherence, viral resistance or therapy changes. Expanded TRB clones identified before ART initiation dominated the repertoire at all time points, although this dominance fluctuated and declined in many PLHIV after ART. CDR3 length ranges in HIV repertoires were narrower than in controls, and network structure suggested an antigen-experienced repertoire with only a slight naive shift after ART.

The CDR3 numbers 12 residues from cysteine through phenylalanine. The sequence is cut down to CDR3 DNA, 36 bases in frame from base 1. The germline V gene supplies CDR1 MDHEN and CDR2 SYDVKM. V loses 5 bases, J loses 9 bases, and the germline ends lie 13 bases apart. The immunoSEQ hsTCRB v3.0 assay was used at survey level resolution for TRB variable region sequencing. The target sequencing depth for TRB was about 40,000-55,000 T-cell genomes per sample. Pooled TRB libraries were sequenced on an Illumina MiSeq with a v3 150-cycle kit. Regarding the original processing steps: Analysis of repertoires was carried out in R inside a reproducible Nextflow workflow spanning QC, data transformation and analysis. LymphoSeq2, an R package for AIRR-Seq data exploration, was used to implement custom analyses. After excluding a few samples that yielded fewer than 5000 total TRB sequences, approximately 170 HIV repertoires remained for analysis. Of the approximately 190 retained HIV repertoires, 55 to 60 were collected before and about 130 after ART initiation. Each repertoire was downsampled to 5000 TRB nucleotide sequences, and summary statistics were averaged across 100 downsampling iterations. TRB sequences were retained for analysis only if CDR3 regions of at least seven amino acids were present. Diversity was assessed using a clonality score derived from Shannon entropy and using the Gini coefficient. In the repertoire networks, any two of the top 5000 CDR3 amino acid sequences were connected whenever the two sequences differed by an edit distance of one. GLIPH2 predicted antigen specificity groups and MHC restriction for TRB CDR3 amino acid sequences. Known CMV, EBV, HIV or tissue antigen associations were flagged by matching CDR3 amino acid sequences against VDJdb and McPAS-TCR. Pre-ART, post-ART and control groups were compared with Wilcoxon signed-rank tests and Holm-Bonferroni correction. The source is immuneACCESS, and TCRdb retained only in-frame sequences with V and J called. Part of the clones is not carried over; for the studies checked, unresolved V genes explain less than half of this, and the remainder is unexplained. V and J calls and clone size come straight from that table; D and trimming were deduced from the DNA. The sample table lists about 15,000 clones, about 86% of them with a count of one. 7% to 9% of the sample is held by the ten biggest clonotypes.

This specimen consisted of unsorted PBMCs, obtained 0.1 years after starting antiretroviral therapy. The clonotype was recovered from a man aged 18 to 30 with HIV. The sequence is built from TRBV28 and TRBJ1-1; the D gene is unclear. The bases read TGTGCCAGCAGTCTCCTCGCTTCCAAAGCTTTCTTT. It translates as CASSLLASKAFF.